This T cell receptor beta chain was recorded in a study of post-analysis software for immune sequencing data. Carried by the TCR beta cDNA libraries were unique molecular identifiers. TCRdb passed the PCR reads through MiXCR, listing each CDR3 protein once. The table shows around 400,000 distinct CDR3 sequences, with roughly 40% occurring only once. Trimming pared 2 bases from V and 2 bases from J, leaving 16 bases between. Per germline, CDR1 MGHDK and CDR2 SYGVNS. The CDR3 is 16 residues long. Study-wide results and limits: Higher frequency in patients than in controls was seen for five TRBV segments, with TRBV5-6, TRBV5-1 and TRBV20-1 among them.

With respect to this clonotype: Its target is not known.

This TCR derives from a girl aged 2-10 years with multiple sclerosis. Sequenced input: blood. The chain employs TRBV25-1 and TRBJ2-7; D not certain. CDR3 sequence: CASSEQDGLGTYEQYF. The CDR3 DNA is TGTGCCAGCAGTGAACAGGACGGATTGGGAACCTACGAGCAGTACTTC.